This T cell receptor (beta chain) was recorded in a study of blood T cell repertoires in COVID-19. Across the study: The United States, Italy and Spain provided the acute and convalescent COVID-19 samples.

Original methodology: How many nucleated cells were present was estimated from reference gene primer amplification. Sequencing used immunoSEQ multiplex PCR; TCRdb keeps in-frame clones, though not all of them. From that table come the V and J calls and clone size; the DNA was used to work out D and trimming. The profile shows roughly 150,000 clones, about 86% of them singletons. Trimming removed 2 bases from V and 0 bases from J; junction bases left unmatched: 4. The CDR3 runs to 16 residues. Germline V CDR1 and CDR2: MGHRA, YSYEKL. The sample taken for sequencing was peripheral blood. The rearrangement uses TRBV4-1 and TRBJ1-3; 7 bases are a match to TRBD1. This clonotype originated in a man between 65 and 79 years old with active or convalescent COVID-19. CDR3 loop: CASSQPNRGSGNTIYF. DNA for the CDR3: TGCGCCAGCAGCCAACCAAACAGGGGCTCTGGAAACACCATATATTTT.